One and the same sample provided the 13 T cell receptor beta chains below, sequenced in a study of cytotoxic CD8 clonotypes in ibrutinib-treated CLL (dated by TCRdb to the early 2020s). The time point label here, explained by the study, means: approximately 2 years on ibrutinib. The library was obtained by the immunoSEQ multiplex PCR assay. TCRdb stores this immuneACCESS table with in-frame sequences only. Part of the clones is absent; in the studies checked, under half of the shortfall reflects unresolved V genes, and no reason is known for the rest. This sample gives around 250,000 clones in total; roughly 70% of them show up just once. The top ten clones comprise 15% of the sample. The material sequenced was PBMCs, taken after 24 months of ibrutinib treatment. The receptors stem from a human donor with chronic lymphocytic leukemia.

The chain has TRBV10-1 and TRBJ2-7; possible D gene TRBD2, 6 bases. Germline CDR1 is WNHNN and CDR2 is SYGVQD (reference sequence). The CDR3 is made up of 16 amino acids. Trimming pared 2 bases from V and 0 bases from J, leaving 14 bases between. The DNA of the CDR3 is TGCGCCAGCAGTGAGGGGGCCGGGAGTCTCTCCTACGAGCAGTACTTC. Its translation: CASSEGAGSLSYEQYF.

CDR3 coding DNA: TGTGCCAGCAGCACAAACAGGGTCACAGATACGCAGTATTTT. Its translation: CASSTNRVTDTQYF. The V call is TRBV11-2, the J call TRBJ2-3, with D possibly matching TRBD1 (6 bases). The V gene lost 5 bases and the J gene lost 2 bases, with 11 bases spanning the gap. Germline V gene sequence: CDR1 SGHAT, CDR2 FQNNGV. The CDR3 covers 14 residues.

This clone was seen a few times. V is TRBV28 and J is TRBJ1-2; 8 positions match TRBD1. In germline, CDR1 is MDHEN, CDR2 SYDVKM. The length of the CDR3 is 14 residues. After removal of 8 bases from V and 7 bases from J, the junction contained 12 bases not matched to a gene. The CDR3 loop is CASRIGQGGLGYTF. CDR3 in DNA: TGTGCCAGCCGGATCGGACAGGGTGGTCTTGGCTACACCTTC.

This chain uses TRBV11-1 with TRBJ2-1; the D is unclear. CDR1 SGHAT and CDR2 FQDESV come from the germline V gene (reference sequence). CDR3 size: 14 residues. The V end was cut by 1 base, the J end by 4 bases, with 8 bases between. DNA of the CDR3: TGTGCCAGCAGCTTAGATACAGAATACAATGAGCAGTTCTTC. Protein sequence: CASSLDTEYNEQFF.

V gene TRBV4-1 combines with J gene TRBJ1-5; no reliable D call. CDR1 is MGHRA and CDR2 is YSYEKL in the germline V gene. The CDR3 contains 14 residues. Trimming took 3 bases from V and 0 from J, leaving 6 bases between them. The CDR3 spells CASSQVDSNQPQHF. The CDR3, as DNA: TGCGCCAGCAGCCAGGTTGATAGCAATCAGCCCCAGCATTTT.

This chain links TRBV7-3 with TRBJ2-7; the D gene is possibly TRBD1 (6 bases). V was trimmed by 4 bases and J by 3 bases, leaving 13 bases between them. This CDR3 is built from 14 residues. In germline, CDR1 is SGHTA, CDR2 FQGTGA. CDR3 sequence (DNA): TGTGCCAGCAGCTCGTCAGGGGTTGGCTACGAGCAGTACTTC. Translated, it gives CASSSSGVGYEQYF.

This clone turned up a few times. The gene calls are TRBV7-8 and TRBJ2-1; D possibly uses TRBD1 or TRBD2 (6 bases each). CDR1 is SGHVS, CDR2 FQNEAQ, per germline. The CDR3 runs 12 residues. V was cut by 8 bases and J by 12 bases, with 17 bases left in between. The CDR3 reads CASGPPRGVQFF. The CDR3 DNA reads as TGTGCCAGCGGACCTCCGAGGGGGGTGCAGTTCTTC.

The J gene is TRBJ2-7, the V gene TRBV7-3; unclear D gene. V shed 2 bases and J shed 6 bases, with 11 bases lying between them. CDR1 and CDR2 from the germline V gene are SGHTA and FQGTGA. The CDR3 loop spans 13 amino acids. The CDR3 nucleotides are TGTGCCAGCAGCTTAGGGCTGGGAAGCGAGCAGTACTTC. Translated, it gives CASSLGLGSEQYF.

J is TRBJ1-2 and V is TRBV9; D might be TRBD1 (6 bases). Germline CDR1 and CDR2: SGDLS and YYNGEE. V gave up 4 bases and J gave up 5 bases, with 15 bases separating them. The CDR3 extends over 14 amino acids. CDR3 coding DNA: TGTGCCAGCAGCCCGGGAGGGGGGCTGTATGGCTACACCTTC. It is translated as CASSPGGGLYGYTF.

This clone has a handful of counts. The chain has TRBV6-5 and TRBJ1-2, with D perhaps TRBD1 (6 bases). This CDR3 spans 12 amino acids. V lost 8 bases, J lost 7 bases, and 14 bases lay in between. CDR1 is MNHEY and CDR2 is SVGAGI in the germline V gene. The CDR3 sequence is CASGPWGAGYTF. The CDR3 nucleotides are TGTGCCAGCGGGCCTTGGGGGGCTGGCTACACCTTC.

The rearrangement joins TRBV7-2 to TRBJ2-5; 12 bases match TRBD2. The V gene end was trimmed by 5 bases and the J gene end by 4 bases; junction bases not matched to a gene: 8. Per the germline V gene, CDR1 is SGHTA and CDR2 is FQGNSA. The CDR3 totals 16 residues. In DNA form, the CDR3 reads TGTGCCAGCAGCCGGAGACTAGCGGGAGTTGGAGAGACCCAGTACTTC. Translated, it gives CASSRRLAGVGETQYF.

This clone was detected a few times. V is TRBV30 and J is TRBJ1-5; the D is unclear. This CDR3 comprises 13 residues. V was shortened by 5 bases and J by 2 bases, with 10 bases between the two germline ends. Germline V gene lookup returns CDR1 GTSNPN and CDR2 SVGIG (reference sequence). CDR3 in amino acids: CAWEPGGNQPQHF. The CDR3 nucleotides read TGTGCCTGGGAACCTGGGGGCAATCAGCCCCAGCATTTT. Complete variable domain (other parts from reference TRBV30 and TRBJ1-5): SQTIHQWPATLVQPVGSPLSLECTVEGTSNPNLYWYRQAAGRGLQLLFYSVGIGQISSEVPQNLSASRPQDRQFILSSKKLLLSDSGFYLCAWEPGGNQPQHFGDGTRLSIL.

The chain is built from TRBV23-1 and TRBJ2-7; TRBD1 matches at 7 bases. TRBV23-1 belongs to the ORF category, with a function that is uncertain. Trimming cost V 4 bases and J 2 bases; bases outside gene matches: 2. This CDR3 spans 13 amino acids. In DNA, the CDR3 is TGCGCCAGCAGTCGGGACAGAACCTACGAGCAGTACTTC. Protein sequence: CASSRDRTYEQYF.